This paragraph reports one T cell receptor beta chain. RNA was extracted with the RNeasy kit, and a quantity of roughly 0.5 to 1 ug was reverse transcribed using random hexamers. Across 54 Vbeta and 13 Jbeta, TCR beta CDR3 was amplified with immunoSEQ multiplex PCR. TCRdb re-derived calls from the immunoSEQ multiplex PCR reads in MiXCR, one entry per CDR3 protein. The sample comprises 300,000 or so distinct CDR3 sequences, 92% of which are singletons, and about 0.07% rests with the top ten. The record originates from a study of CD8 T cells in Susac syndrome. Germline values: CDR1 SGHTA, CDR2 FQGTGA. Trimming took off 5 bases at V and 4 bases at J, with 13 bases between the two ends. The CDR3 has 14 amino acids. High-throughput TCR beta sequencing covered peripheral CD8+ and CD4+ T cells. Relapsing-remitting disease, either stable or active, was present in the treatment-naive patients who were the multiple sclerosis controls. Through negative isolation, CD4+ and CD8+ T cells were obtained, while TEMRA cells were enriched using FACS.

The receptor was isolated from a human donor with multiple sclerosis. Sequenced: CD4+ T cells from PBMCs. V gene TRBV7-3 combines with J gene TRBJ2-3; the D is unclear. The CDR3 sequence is CASSPRRSPDTQYF. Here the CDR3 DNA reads TGTGCCAGCAGCCCCCGGCGCTCGCCAGATACGCAGTATTTT.